Listed below are T cell receptor beta chains from one sample, sequenced in a study of cytomegalovirus exposure and HLA in healthy donors. Data came from immunoSEQ multiplex PCR; TCRdb stores just in-frame clones and leaves some out. The data hold fewer than 400,000 clones, with roughly 90% observed a single time. Sequenced sample: PBMCs. The receptors shown here come from a woman under 30 in good health and CMV-seronegative. CDR3s include the opening cysteine and the closing phenylalanine or tryptophan. D genes are given only for firm matches. Rows may omit the clone size; those that give it use once, few, many or a size class.

D gene	V gene	J gene	clone size	CDR3 DNA	CDR3 protein
TRBD1	TRBV7-2	TRBJ2-1	.	TGTGCCAGCAGCTTATCAACCGGGACAGGTCATAATGAGCAGTTCTTC	CASSLSTGTGHNEQFF
TRBD1	TRBV6-5	TRBJ1-1	.	TGTGCCACCTCCGCTCAGGGACAGGGTGTGACTGAAGCTTTCTTT	CATSAQGQGVTEAFF
TRBD1	TRBV9	TRBJ2-5	.	TGTGCCAGCAGCGAGCAACCGGGACAGGGAGAGACCCAGTACTTC	CASSEQPGQGETQYF
.	TRBV4-2	TRBJ1-2	.	TGTGCCAGCAGCCAAAATAGCGGGGAGGGCTACACCTTC	CASSQNSGEGYTF
TRBD1	TRBV30	TRBJ2-7	.	TGTGCCTGGAGCAAGGGGCAGGGGGCAGACGAGCAGTACTTC	CAWSKGQGADEQYF
TRBD2	TRBV18	TRBJ2-7	.	TGTGCCAGCTCACCACCGGGACTAGCAGACCGCTACGAGCAGTACTTC	CASSPPGLADRYEQYF
.	TRBV30	TRBJ2-1	.	TGTGCCTGGAGTTTCTCAGGAGAGCAGTTCTTC	CAWSFSGEQFF
.	TRBV5-1	TRBJ2-5	.	TGCGCCAGGCGGACTCCTTCTGGGGAGACCCAGTACTTC	CARRTPSGETQYF
.	TRBV9	TRBJ2-3	.	TGTGCCAGCACGACCCCGGGGGATACGCAGTATTTT	CASTTPGDTQYF
.	TRBV5-1	TRBJ2-7	.	TGCGCCAGCAGCAAACCCTCGGGGGTATCCTACGAGCAGTACTTC	CASSKPSGVSYEQYF
TRBD1	TRBV11-2	TRBJ2-7	.	TGTGCCAGCAGCTTGGGGTGGGGACAGGCCTACGAGCAGTACTTC	CASSLGWGQAYEQYF
TRBD2	TRBV10-3	TRBJ2-1	few	TGTGCCATCAGTGAGTCGCGAGGACTAGGTATATCCTACAATGAGCAGTTCTTC	CAISESRGLGISYNEQFF
TRBD2	TRBV27	TRBJ2-7	.	TGTGCCAGCAGAGAGCGGGAGGTGAAAGAGCAGTACTTC	CASREREVKEQYF
.	TRBV28	TRBJ1-1	.	TGTGCCAGCAGTTTACCTACTGAAAACACTGAAGCTTTCTTT	CASSLPTENTEAFF
.	TRBV9	TRBJ1-2	once	TGTGCCAGCAGCGCCCCGGGGGGGTCAGGGACAAACTATGGCTACACCTTC	CASSAPGGSGTNYGYTF
.	TRBV29-1	TRBJ2-7	.	TGCAGCGCCGAAACCGGGAGTAACTACGAGCAGTACTTC	CSAETGSNYEQYF
.	TRBV19	TRBJ2-1	.	TGTGCCAGTAGTGTCACAACCACCTGGGAGCAGTTCTTC	CASSVTTTWEQFF
TRBD2	TRBV4-2	TRBJ2-7	once	TGTGCCAGCAGCCAAGGCGGCGGGAGCTACGAGCAGTACTTC	CASSQGGGSYEQYF
.	TRBV5-1	TRBJ1-1	.	TGCGCCAGCAGCCTGCGACAAGGGGACACTGAAGCTTTCTTT	CASSLRQGDTEAFF
.	TRBV9	TRBJ1-3	few	TGTGCCAGCAGCGTAGCGGGAAACACCATATATTTT	CASSVAGNTIYF
.	TRBV7-3	TRBJ2-6	few	TGTGCCAGCAGCTCCGACCCCGGGGGTGGTGGGGCCAACGTCCTGACTTTC	CASSSDPGGGGANVLTF